This passage covers 9 T cell receptor beta chains from one sample sequenced in a study of blood T cells in healthy people across ages. Through a sample-barcoded 5' primer and a J-beta primer mix, a second PCR was run for about 7 to 12 cycles. Each CDR3 protein gets one entry after TCRdb re-called the 5' RACE reads with MiXCR. The sample gives about 1.5 million distinct CDR3 sequences, about 42% of which show up once; less than 5% is in the top ten. Material for sequencing was blood. The source is a woman aged 18-29 years in good health.

Comment on this clonotype: One end of the junction is discordant with germline, which a read error may explain. The chain carries TRBV7-2 and TRBJ1-5; D remains unclear. Germline CDR1 reads SGHTA; CDR2 reads FQGNSA. The CDR3 runs to 12 residues. The DNA of the CDR3 is TGTGCCGGCAGCTTAAGCAATCAGCCCCAGCATTTT. It codes for CAGSLSNQPQHF.

This clonotype appeared a single time. V is TRBV7-2 and J is TRBJ2-1, with D possibly TRBD2 on 6 matching bases. This CDR3 comprises 13 residues. Trimming pared 5 bases from V and 9 bases from J, leaving 14 bases between. CDR1 and CDR2 from the germline V gene are SGHTA and FQGNSA. CDR3 in DNA: TGTGCCAGCAGCGAGAGACTAGTCGGTGAGCAGTTCTTC. This gives the protein CASSERLVGEQFF.

To note about this clonotype: The junction and the germline gene differ at one end; a read error may be behind it. The chain recombines TRBV29-1 with TRBJ2-1; D is undetermined. The CDR3 is made up of 18 amino acids. Germline values: CDR1 SQVTM, CDR2 ANQGSEA. CDR3 in DNA: TGCAGCGTAGAAGGTCTGGGTAACCCGCTGAGCTCCTACAATGAGCAGTTCTTC. Amino acid sequence: CSVEGLGNPLSSYNEQFF.

This clonotype has at least ten counts. The gene calls are TRBV29-1 and TRBJ2-5; D not resolved. Germline CDR1 and CDR2: SQVTM and ANQGSEA. V lost 4 bases and J lost 1, with 10 bases in between. This CDR3 contains 13 residues. CDR3 region: CSVALRAQETQYF. The CDR3 coding sequence is TGCAGCGTTGCTCTCCGGGCCCAAGAGACCCAGTACTTC.

This clonotype has a handful of counts. The chain recombines TRBV7-9 with TRBJ2-3; D might be TRBD2 (6 bases). The CDR3 contains 14 residues. V was clipped by 2 bases and J by 6 bases, with 12 bases between them. Germline loops: CDR1 SEHNR, CDR2 FQNEAQ (reference sequence). In DNA form, the CDR3 reads TGTGCCAGCAGCTTAAGACTAGATGCGGATACGCAGTATTTT. This sequence encodes CASSLRLDADTQYF.

The chain couples TRBV20-1 to TRBJ1-2; D not certain. V lost 0 bases to trimming and J lost 2 bases, with 16 bases between them. This CDR3 spans 16 amino acids. Per the germline V gene, CDR1 is DFQATT and CDR2 is SNEGSKA (reference sequence). The CDR3 sequence is CSARDSKRTSNYGYTF. CDR3 DNA: TGCAGTGCTAGAGATAGTAAGAGGACCTCGAACTATGGCTACACCTTC.

This clonotype was observed a few times. This chain links TRBV10-3 with TRBJ2-1, with D perhaps being TRBD1 or TRBD2 (6 bases each). CDR1 ENHRY and CDR2 SYGVKD come from the germline V gene. V was shortened by 7 bases and J by 8 bases, with 18 bases between the two germline ends. This CDR3 has 14 residues. The CDR3 bases are TGTGCCATCAACGGGGGACTGACAGGCTATGAGCAGTTCTTC. Translated, it gives CAINGGLTGYEQFF.

The V call is TRBV24-1, the J call TRBJ2-1; perhaps D is TRBD1 or TRBD2 (5 bases each). V gave up 2 bases and J gave up 10 bases, with 14 bases separating them. The CDR3 runs to 14 residues. Germline V gene lookup returns CDR1 KGHDR and CDR2 SFDVKD. Here the CDR3 reads CATSDWDDRREQFF. CDR3 coding DNA: TGTGCCACCAGTGATTGGGACGACCGGCGGGAGCAGTTCTTC.

This clonotype was detected only a few times. The J gene is TRBJ2-4, the V gene TRBV7-2; D remains unclear. Trimming shortened V by 0 bases and J by 9 bases, and 15 bases separated the two germline ends. The CDR3 totals 15 residues. The germline CDR1 and CDR2 sequences are SGHTA and FQGNSA. DNA for the CDR3: TGTGCCAGCAGCTTAGCAGGATTGTGGGGTGGCATTCAGTACTTC. This gives the protein CASSLAGLWGGIQYF.